These T cell receptor beta chains were read from a single sample in a study of Ad26.COV2.S vaccination and SARS-CoV-2 variants. Clones were sequenced by immunoSEQ multiplex PCR, and TCRdb holds only the in-frame ones, with some missing. Here the sample spans roughly 400,000 clones, about 90% being singletons. The starting material was peripheral blood, obtained in a trial of Ad26.COV2.S vaccine versus placebo. These receptors all come from a person aged 18-65 years who received the Ad26.COV2.S COVID-19 vaccine or a placebo. The CDR3 runs from the conserved cysteine through the conserved F or W. The order of the fields is V gene, clone size, D gene, J gene, CDR3 DNA, CDR3 protein. The D gene is left open where the match is weak. Clone size is shown for a subset of rows, as once, few, many or a class of expanded clone.

V gene: TRBV6-6; clone size: -; D gene: -; J gene: TRBJ2-7; CDR3 DNA: TGTGCCAGCAGTTACTCCGGCGGGTCTAACCCCTACGAGCAGTACTTC; CDR3 protein: CASSYSGGSNPYEQYF
V gene: TRBV4-1; clone size: -; D gene: -; J gene: TRBJ2-7; CDR3 DNA: TGCGCCAGCAGCCAAGATAGTCAAGGCTACGAGCAGTACTTC; CDR3 protein: CASSQDSQGYEQYF
V gene: TRBV30; clone size: -; D gene: TRBD2; J gene: TRBJ2-7; CDR3 DNA: TGTGCCTGTGGGGCCGGGACTAGCGGGAGGGCTTACGAGCAGTACTTC; CDR3 protein: CACGAGTSGRAYEQYF
V gene: TRBV7-3; clone size: -; D gene: TRBD1; J gene: TRBJ2-7; CDR3 DNA: TGTGCCAGCAGCCACACAGGGGCGGCCGAGCAGTACTTC; CDR3 protein: CASSHTGAAEQYF
V gene: TRBV10-3; clone size: -; D gene: -; J gene: TRBJ1-1; CDR3 DNA: TGTGCCATCAGTGAAAAACAGGGTGAGGGAGGAGCTTTCTTT; CDR3 protein: CAISEKQGEGGAFF
V gene: TRBV29-1; clone size: -; D gene: -; J gene: TRBJ1-3; CDR3 DNA: TGCAGCGCGCGACCCGAGGCTGTAAGCTCTGGAAACACCATATATTTT; CDR3 protein: CSARPEAVSSGNTIYF
V gene: TRBV15; clone size: -; D gene: TRBD1; J gene: TRBJ2-3; CDR3 DNA: TGTGCCACCAGCATCGGACAGGGCTCAGATACGCAGTATTTT; CDR3 protein: CATSIGQGSDTQYF
V gene: TRBV28; clone size: -; D gene: -; J gene: TRBJ2-1; CDR3 DNA: TGTGCCAGCAGTTTACTCCGGCATGAGCAGTTCTTC; CDR3 protein: CASSLLRHEQFF
V gene: TRBV3-1/TRBV3-2; clone size: -; D gene: TRBD1; J gene: TRBJ1-1; CDR3 DNA: TGTGCCAGCAGCCTCCGACAGGGGGCTTATTCGAACACTGAAGCTTTCTTT; CDR3 protein: CASSLRQGAYSNTEAFF
V gene: TRBV10-3; clone size: -; D gene: TRBD2; J gene: TRBJ2-7; CDR3 DNA: TGTGCCACTCTAGCGGGAGACGAGCAGTACTTC; CDR3 protein: CATLAGDEQYF
V gene: TRBV5-4; clone size: -; D gene: -; J gene: TRBJ2-5; CDR3 DNA: TGTGCCAGCAGCGTTGCTAGGGACGTTAGGGATGGCGAGACCCAGTACTTC; CDR3 protein: CASSVARDVRDGETQYF
V gene: TRBV11-1; clone size: -; D gene: -; J gene: TRBJ2-7; CDR3 DNA: TGTGCCAGCAGCGTAGAGCCTAGCGCCCTCTCCTACGAGCAGTACTTC; CDR3 protein: CASSVEPSALSYEQYF
V gene: TRBV10-3; clone size: -; D gene: TRBD2; J gene: TRBJ2-1; CDR3 DNA: TGTGCCATCAGTGGGCCCGGGACGGGGGGCTACAATGAGCAGTTCTTC; CDR3 protein: CAISGPGTGGYNEQFF
V gene: TRBV4-2; clone size: -; D gene: -; J gene: TRBJ1-3; CDR3 DNA: TGTGCCAGCAGCCAAGCCCTCAAGGGAAGCTCTGGAAACACCATATATTTT; CDR3 protein: CASSQALKGSSGNTIYF
V gene: TRBV27; clone size: -; D gene: -; J gene: TRBJ2-3; CDR3 DNA: TGTGCCAGCAGATTCTCCGCTTCAGATACGCAGTATTTT; CDR3 protein: CASRFSASDTQYF
V gene: TRBV29-1; clone size: -; D gene: -; J gene: TRBJ1-5; CDR3 DNA: TGCAGCGTCGCTACAGGGCGCGGTCAGCCCCAGCATTTT; CDR3 protein: CSVATGRGQPQHF
V gene: TRBV29-1; clone size: -; D gene: -; J gene: TRBJ1-4; CDR3 DNA: TGCAGCGTTGAAGATGGAGGAGGCGAAAAACTGTTTTTT; CDR3 protein: CSVEDGGGEKLFF
V gene: TRBV29-1; clone size: -; D gene: -; J gene: TRBJ2-1; CDR3 DNA: TGCAGCGTTACCCGGGACACCAATGAGCAGTTCTTC; CDR3 protein: CSVTRDTNEQFF
V gene: TRBV21-1; clone size: -; D gene: -; J gene: TRBJ1-2; CDR3 DNA: TGTGCCAGCAGCAGCCCCCGGGACAGTAACTATGGCTACACCTTC; CDR3 protein: CASSSPRDSNYGYTF
V gene: TRBV25-1; clone size: -; D gene: -; J gene: TRBJ1-1; CDR3 DNA: TGTGCCAGCTCGGGGGGGGGTCCTGAAGCTTTCTTT; CDR3 protein: CASSGGGPEAFF
V gene: TRBV7-2; clone size: -; D gene: -; J gene: TRBJ1-2; CDR3 DNA: TGTGCCAGCAGCTTATCGGCAGGGAGAGTGGGAGCTAACTATGGCTACACCTTC; CDR3 protein: CASSLSAGRVGANYGYTF
V gene: TRBV7-9; clone size: -; D gene: TRBD1; J gene: TRBJ1-1; CDR3 DNA: TGTGCCAGCAGCCAACCCTTTATGGACAGGAAGAATGAAGCTTTCTTT; CDR3 protein: CASSQPFMDRKNEAFF
V gene: TRBV2; clone size: -; D gene: -; J gene: TRBJ2-3; CDR3 DNA: TGTGCCAGCAGTGGTAGGGAGGATGCCTCTAGCACAGATACGCAGTATTTT; CDR3 protein: CASSGREDASSTDTQYF
V gene: TRBV6-5; clone size: -; D gene: -; J gene: TRBJ2-1; CDR3 DNA: TGTGCCAGCAGTTACGAGTTGCGGGGACCGAACAATGAGCAGTTCTTC; CDR3 protein: CASSYELRGPNNEQFF
V gene: TRBV7-8; clone size: few; D gene: TRBD2; J gene: TRBJ2-5; CDR3 DNA: TGTGCCAGCAGCTTAGTCGGACTAGCGGGAGAGACCCAGTACTTC; CDR3 protein: CASSLVGLAGETQYF
V gene: TRBV28; clone size: -; D gene: -; J gene: TRBJ2-4; CDR3 DNA: TGTGCCAGCAGTTTATATCGCTCCCGGGGAGCCAAAAACATTCAGTACTTC; CDR3 protein: CASSLYRSRGAKNIQYF
V gene: TRBV5-6; clone size: -; D gene: -; J gene: TRBJ2-3; CDR3 DNA: TGTGCCAGCAGCTTGGTCGTCAGCACAGATACGCAGTATTTT; CDR3 protein: CASSLVVSTDTQYF
V gene: TRBV5-5; clone size: -; D gene: -; J gene: TRBJ2-7; CDR3 DNA: TGTGCCAGCAGCTTGTCTTTAGGCAGGGTGGGCGAGCAGTACTTC; CDR3 protein: CASSLSLGRVGEQYF
V gene: TRBV6-6; clone size: -; D gene: TRBD1; J gene: TRBJ1-5; CDR3 DNA: TGTGCCAGCAGTTACTCCGGGACAGAGAATCAGCCCCAGCATTTT; CDR3 protein: CASSYSGTENQPQHF
V gene: TRBV18; clone size: -; D gene: -; J gene: TRBJ1-5; CDR3 DNA: TGTGCCAGCTCACCAGGGGGCCTCGTCCAGCCCCAGCATTTT; CDR3 protein: CASSPGGLVQPQHF
V gene: TRBV3-1/TRBV3-2; clone size: few; D gene: TRBD2; J gene: TRBJ2-7; CDR3 DNA: TGTGCCAGCAGCCAAAGGGAGGGAAGCTACGAGCAGTACTTC; CDR3 protein: CASSQREGSYEQYF
V gene: TRBV7-8; clone size: few; D gene: TRBD2; J gene: TRBJ2-7; CDR3 DNA: TGTGCCAGCAGCTCTGGACTAGCGGGAAACGAGCAGTACTTC; CDR3 protein: CASSSGLAGNEQYF
V gene: TRBV7-2; clone size: -; D gene: -; J gene: TRBJ1-4; CDR3 DNA: TGTGCCAGCAGCTTACAGGCTAATGAAAAACTGTTTTTT; CDR3 protein: CASSLQANEKLFF
V gene: TRBV28; clone size: -; D gene: -; J gene: TRBJ2-1; CDR3 DNA: TGTGCCAGCAGGTCCGGGACCATGGGCCACAATGAGCAGTTCTTC; CDR3 protein: CASRSGTMGHNEQFF
V gene: TRBV11-3; clone size: -; D gene: -; J gene: TRBJ2-1; CDR3 DNA: TGTGCCAGCTCCTACGGAGGCCGGGGCGGGATGGATGAGCAGTTCTTC; CDR3 protein: CASSYGGRGGMDEQFF
V gene: TRBV9; clone size: -; D gene: TRBD2; J gene: TRBJ2-3; CDR3 DNA: TGTGCCAGCAGCTTGGCGGGAGGGAGGGATACGCAGTATTTT; CDR3 protein: CASSLAGGRDTQYF
V gene: TRBV27; clone size: many; D gene: TRBD2; J gene: TRBJ2-7; CDR3 DNA: TGTGCCAGCAGTTTAAAGTCTAGCGGGACCTACGAGCAGTACTTC; CDR3 protein: CASSLKSSGTYEQYF
V gene: TRBV15; clone size: -; D gene: -; J gene: TRBJ1-2; CDR3 DNA: TGTGCCACCAGCAGAGCCCGACAGGAGATCGATGGCTACACCTTC; CDR3 protein: CATSRARQEIDGYTF
V gene: TRBV6-4; clone size: -; D gene: -; J gene: TRBJ2-2; CDR3 DNA: TGTGCCAGCAGTGACGGGCATGAGGCCGGGGAGCTGTTTTTT; CDR3 protein: CASSDGHEAGELFF